This entry features one TCR beta chain sequence. What it binds is not known. The data originate from a study of cytomegalovirus exposure and HLA in healthy donors. Findings of the study overall: The study dropped some indistinguishable V segments, TRBV6-2 and TRBV6-3 among them. TCR beta V segments were, for the most part, productive about 87% or about 30% of the time in an earlier analysis.

The length of the CDR3 is 13 residues. V lost 5 bases and J lost 6, with 11 bases in between. The germline V gene encodes CDR1 SGHRS and CDR2 YFSETQ. PCR involved 60 Vbeta and 13 Jbeta primers. Profiling relied on immunoSEQ multiplex PCR, and the TCRdb table lists in-frame clones only, not all of them. Among 110,000 to 150,000 clones listed, 75% to 85% were seen once. This receptor was taken from a female donor in good health and CMV-seronegative. The chain employs TRBV5-1 and TRBJ1-4; a weak D match, TRBD1 (5 bases). Sequencing input: PBMCs. CDR3 in DNA: TGCGCCAGCAGACTGACAGCCTATGAAAAACTGTTTTTT. Translation: CASRLTAYEKLFF.